The 28 T cell receptor beta chains listed next were all sequenced from one sample in a study of blood T cell repertoires in COVID-19. Sequencing was performed with immunoSEQ multiplex PCR; in TCRdb, only in-frame clones are kept and a portion is missing. The sample lists 85,000 to 100,000 clones, around 83% occurring once. Material for sequencing was peripheral blood. The receptors come from a woman in her sixties in a cohort sampled during active or convalescent COVID-19.

The genes are TRBV3-1 (or the pseudogene TRBV3-2) and TRBJ2-1, with 13 bases identical to TRBD2. J lost 0 bases, V lost 4 bases, and 12 bases had no gene match. The CDR3 length is 20 residues. Germline assignment: CDR1 LGHDT and CDR2 YNNKEL (reference sequence). CDR3 in DNA: TGTGCCAGCAGCCCTCTGCCGGGACTAGCGGGAAGGAGCTCCTACAATGAGCAGTTCTTC. Its protein product is CASSPLPGLAGRSSYNEQFF.

This chain connects TRBV2 to TRBJ1-2, with 7 bases fitting TRBD1. The trim removed 6 bases at V and 4 bases at J, leaving 5 bases unmatched. The germline gives CDR1 SNHLY, CDR2 FYNNEI. This CDR3 has 13 amino acids. CDR3 nucleotide sequence: TGTGCCAGCAGGAAGGGACAGATCTATGGCTACACCTTC. It yields the protein CASRKGQIYGYTF.

This clone was seen a single time. The chain employs TRBV2 and TRBJ1-2; 8 bases align to TRBD1. Per germline, CDR1 SNHLY and CDR2 FYNNEI. This CDR3 is 13 amino acids long. J was trimmed by 8 bases and V by 4 bases; bases with no gene match: 6. The CDR3 spells CASSGTGSRGYTF. The CDR3 nucleotides are TGTGCCAGCAGTGGGACAGGGTCGAGGGGCTACACCTTC.

The chain couples TRBV9 to TRBJ2-7; D might be TRBD1 (6 bases). In germline, CDR1 is SGDLS, CDR2 YYNGEE. The germline V and J ends were trimmed by 4 bases and 3 bases, with 14 bases remaining between them. The CDR3 extends over 14 amino acids. CDR3 loop: CASSPRTEFYEQYF. The DNA for the CDR3 is TGTGCCAGCAGCCCCCGGACAGAATTCTACGAGCAGTACTTC.

This clone was counted only a few times. The V call is TRBV2, the J call TRBJ1-1; 7 bases line up with TRBD1. Germline-derived CDR1 and CDR2 are SNHLY and FYNNEI. With 6 bases clipped from V and 3 bases from J, the junction kept 4 bases outside the gene matches. The CDR3 consists of 13 residues. The CDR3 is CASSLQGYTEAFF. The CDR3 nucleotides are TGTGCCAGCAGCCTACAGGGGTACACTGAAGCTTTCTTT.

Regarding this clone: Relative to the germline gene, one junction end is altered; a read error may explain this. Here the CDR3 reads CASSPRGQAVAF. The CDR3 DNA is TGTGCCAGCTCACCGAGGGGGCAGGCGGTCGCCTTC. The chain combines TRBV18 with TRBJ1-2, with 7 positions matching TRBD1. Germline loops: CDR1 KGHSH, CDR2 LQKENI. The CDR3 runs to 12 residues.

This chain links TRBV7-2 with TRBJ1-3, with D possibly TRBD1 on 5 matching bases. Trimming left V 5 bases short and J 0 bases short, with 8 bases between. CDR1 is SGHTA, CDR2 FQGNSA, per germline. The CDR3 is 14 residues long. The DNA of the CDR3 is TGTGCCAGCAGCCACGACAGCTCTGGAAACACCATATATTTT. Translated: CASSHDSSGNTIYF.

The chain uses TRBV6-5 and TRBJ2-3; D call uncertain. V was shortened by 5 bases and J by 6 bases, with 12 bases between the two germline ends. Germline CDR1 and CDR2: MNHEY and SVGAGI. This CDR3 has 13 amino acids. The CDR3 region has the DNA TGTGCCAGCAGTCCCCCAAGCTTGGATACGCAGTATTTT. Protein sequence: CASSPPSLDTQYF.

The chain links TRBV23-1 to TRBJ2-7; 11 bases align to TRBD2. TRBV23-1 is an ORF for which the function is uncertain. With V trimmed by 0 bases and J by 6 bases, 4 bases remained unmatched. There are 15 residues in the CDR3. The CDR3 nucleotides read TGCGCCAGCAGTCAATCGAGACTAGCGGGGCTCGAGCAGTACTTC. Amino acid sequence: CASSQSRLAGLEQYF.

A few counts support this clone. The V and J genes are TRBV6-2 or TRBV6-3 and TRBJ1-1; D gene uncertain. CDR1 is MNHEY and CDR2 is SVGEGT in the germline V gene. Trimming removed 6 bases from V and 1 base from J, with 12 bases in between. The CDR3 is 14 amino acids. CDR3 sequence (DNA): TGTGCCAGCAGCCCCACGGGTCCGAACACTGAAGCTTTCTTT. It specifies CASSPTGPNTEAFF.

The rearrangement uses TRBV19 and TRBJ2-1; unclear D gene. Trimming stripped 7 bases from V and 4 bases from J, with 5 bases between. The CDR3 is 11 residues long. Germline CDR1 reads LNHDA; CDR2 reads SQIVND (reference sequence). Written as DNA, the CDR3 is TGTGCCAGTATCAGGTACAATGAGCAGTTCTTC. Translating gives CASIRYNEQFF.

This clone was counted between two and nine times. V is TRBV25-1 and J is TRBJ2-7; 7 bases match TRBD1. CDR1 MGHDK and CDR2 SYGVNS come from the germline V gene. V gave up 4 bases and J gave up 2 bases; unmatched junction bases: 2. CDR3 length equals 13 residues. CDR3 bases: TGTGCCAGCAGTGTGACAGGGACCTACGAGCAGTACTTC. This sequence encodes CASSVTGTYEQYF.

The chain uses TRBV19 and TRBJ1-5; 9 bases are a match to TRBD1. Looked up from germline, CDR1 is LNHDA and CDR2 is SQIVND (reference sequence). The ends lost 4 bases at V and 1 base at J; junction bases unmatched: 5. The CDR3 consists of 16 residues. The CDR3: CASSSGTGRSNQPQHF. The CDR3 bases are TGTGCCAGTAGTAGCGGGACAGGGAGAAGCAATCAGCCCCAGCATTTT.

The chain employs TRBV11-3 and TRBJ2-1; 7 bases are a match to TRBD2. CDR1 is SGHNT, CDR2 YENEEA, per germline. The CDR3 has 14 amino acids. The V segment lost 3 bases and the J segment 2 bases; nucleotides outside the gene matches: 1. The CDR3 bases are TGTGCCAGCAGCTTCAGCGGGACCTACAATGAGCAGTTCTTC. Translation gives CASSFSGTYNEQFF.

The chain is built from TRBV2 and TRBJ1-4; D uncertain. CDR1 is SNHLY, CDR2 FYNNEI, per germline. V lost 3 bases and J 5 bases, leaving 10 bases between the germline ends. This CDR3 is built from 14 residues. In DNA, the CDR3 is TGTGCCAGCAGTGATATGAGAGGGAATGAAAAACTGTTTTTT. It codes for CASSDMRGNEKLFF.

This sequence joins TRBV5-1 and TRBJ2-7; 9 bases align to TRBD1. Germline CDR1 reads SGHRS; CDR2 reads YFSETQ. This CDR3 contains 16 residues. The V and J ends lost 4 bases and 3 bases, in that order; junction bases with no gene match: 11. The CDR3 DNA sequence: TGCGCCAGCAGCCCCTACGGGACAGGGTCGAGCTACGAGCAGTACTTC. This sequence encodes CASSPYGTGSSYEQYF.

The V call is TRBV2, the J call TRBJ1-4, with 8 bases aligning to TRBD1. After removal of 9 bases from V and 10 bases from J, the junction contained 10 bases not matched to a gene. This CDR3 region has 13 residues. Germline assignment: CDR1 SNHLY and CDR2 FYNNEI. The chain's CDR3 is CARVGQGDGKLFF. As DNA, the CDR3 is TGTGCCAGGGTAGGACAGGGTGATGGAAAACTGTTTTTT.

V and J are TRBV6-5 and TRBJ2-7; D perhaps matches TRBD1 (5 bases). V was pared by 8 bases and J by 2 bases, with 16 bases between. This CDR3 has 14 residues. The germline V gene encodes CDR1 MNHEY and CDR2 SVGAGI. CDR3 in DNA: TGTGCCAGCCAAACAGGTGACCTCCCCTACGAGCAGTACTTC. This sequence encodes CASQTGDLPYEQYF.

V and J are TRBV27 and TRBJ2-5; no clear D. Trimming shortened V by 6 bases and J by 3 bases, and 23 bases separated the two germline ends. The CDR3 spans 17 residues. Germline assignment: CDR1 MNHEY and CDR2 SMNVEV (reference sequence). CDR3 nucleotides: TGTGCCAGCAGCCACGGCCGAGGTTCGGGTTTTGAAGAGACCCAGTACTTC. Amino acid sequence: CASSHGRGSGFEETQYF.

The V gene is TRBV5-1, the J gene TRBJ2-5; D is undetermined. The V end was cut by 0 bases, the J end by 5 bases, with 5 bases between. The CDR3 runs 12 residues. Germline V gene sequence: CDR1 SGHRS, CDR2 YFSETQ. As DNA, the CDR3 is TGCGCCAGCAGCTTGGACGGGGAGACCCAGTACTTC. This gives the protein CASSLDGETQYF.

V gene TRBV28 combines with J gene TRBJ2-7; D ambiguous. Trimming shortened V by 6 bases and J by 2 bases, and 8 bases separated the two germline ends. CDR3 length: 12 amino acids. CDR1 and CDR2 from the germline V gene are MDHEN and SYDVKM. The CDR3 is CASSSTTYEQYF. CDR3 nucleotide sequence: TGTGCCAGCAGCTCGACAACCTACGAGCAGTACTTC.

The J gene is TRBJ2-7, the V gene TRBV5-1, with D possibly TRBD1 on 6 matching bases. The CDR3 loop spans 12 amino acids. The germline CDR1 and CDR2 sequences are SGHRS and YFSETQ. V lost 5 bases and J lost 4, with 10 bases in between. The CDR3, as DNA: TGCGCCAGCAGTTCCCAGGGGTACGAGCAGTACTTC. Protein: CASSSQGYEQYF.

The chain has TRBV6-6 and TRBJ2-1, with 7 bases aligning to TRBD2. Germline V gene sequence: CDR1 MNHNY, CDR2 SVGAGI (reference sequence). The J segment lost 10 bases and the V segment lost 2 bases, leaving 8 bases of the junction unmatched. The CDR3 contains 14 residues. CDR3 coding DNA: TGTGCCAGCAGTTACGCCCTGGGAGGGGTAGAGCAGTTCTTC. Its protein product is CASSYALGGVEQFF.

The chain carries TRBV24-1 and TRBJ1-6, with D perhaps TRBD1 (5 bases). The CDR3 runs 15 residues. Germline V gene data show CDR1 as KGHDR and CDR2 as SFDVKD. Trimming stripped 1 base from V and 8 bases from J, with 11 bases between. CDR3 in DNA: TGTGCCACCAGTGATTTAGGGGCGACGGATTCACCCCTCCACTTT. Translated, it gives CATSDLGATDSPLHF.

This chain joins TRBV11-3 and TRBJ1-1; D remains unclear. CDR3 length: 13 amino acids. The V gene's germline CDR1 is SGHNT and CDR2 YENEEA. The V and J ends lost 5 bases and 1 base respectively, with 8 bases between them. The CDR3 sequence: CASSLIRNTEAFF. The CDR3 bases are TGTGCCAGCAGCCTAATTCGGAACACTGAAGCTTTCTTT. Based on the CDR3 plus reference TRBV11-3 and TRBJ1-1, the full variable domain is EAGVVQSPRYKIIEKKQPVAFWCNPISGHNTLYWYLQNLGQGPELLIRYENEEAVDDSQLPKDRFSAERLKGVDSTLKIQPAELGDSAVYLCASSLIRNTEAFFGQGTRLTVV.

The chain uses TRBV5-1 and TRBJ2-3; 8 bases fit TRBD2. Germline lookup yields CDR1 SGHRS and CDR2 YFSETQ. J gave up 7 bases and V 0 bases, and 10 bases lay outside the gene matches. The CDR3 has 16 residues. The CDR3 reads CASSLAYGGGLYTQYF. Here the CDR3 DNA reads TGCGCCAGCAGCTTGGCCTATGGCGGGGGGCTTTATACGCAGTATTTT.

This chain joins TRBV19 and TRBJ2-3; TRBD2 matches at 9 bases. J lost 3 bases, V lost 7 bases, and 8 bases had no gene match. From germline, CDR1 is LNHDA and CDR2 SQIVND (reference sequence). CDR3 length: 15 residues. CDR3 in DNA: TGTGCCAGTACTGTGTCTAGCGGGGTTACAGATACGCAGTATTTT. It translates to CASTVSSGVTDTQYF.

The chain combines TRBV5-4 with TRBJ2-7; 8 bases match TRBD1. The germline V gene encodes CDR1 SGHNT and CDR2 YYREEE (reference sequence). The CDR3 has 16 residues. The ends lost 4 bases at V and 2 bases at J; junction bases unmatched: 11. The CDR3 loop is CASSQRTGSATYEQYF. The DNA of the CDR3 is TGTGCCAGCAGCCAACGGACAGGGAGCGCTACCTACGAGCAGTACTTC.